The following is a T cell receptor (beta chain) sequence with its context. The antigen remains undetermined. The sample originates from a study of cytomegalovirus exposure and HLA in healthy donors. The V gene's germline CDR1 is MDHEN and CDR2 SYDVKM. The V segment lost 8 bases and the J segment 4 bases; nucleotides outside the gene matches: 12. The length of the CDR3 is 15 residues. Primers for the PCR totalled 60 Vbeta and 13 Jbeta. The method was immunoSEQ multiplex PCR; TCRdb's version includes in-frame clones alone and lacks a portion of them. The sample holds just over 200,000 clones, 70% to 85% seen once. The study's findings and limits: Later analysis demonstrated an association between a missense DCLRE1C variant and TCR beta V- and J-gene trimming. TCR beta sequences reportedly predicted the HLA-A and HLA-B alleles of most subjects accurately. A later analysis reportedly found that, within productive TCRs, an Asian-associated ancestry cluster had fewer N-insertions than the mean observed across the roughly 690 donors.

The sequenced material came from PBMCs. This clonotype was obtained from a man aged 50 to 59 in good health and CMV-seronegative. V is TRBV28 and J is TRBJ2-7, with 9 bases lining up with TRBD1. CDR3 sequence reads: CASQTLGQGIYEQYF. Here the CDR3 DNA reads TGTGCCAGCCAAACTTTAGGACAGGGGATTTACGAGCAGTACTTC. Full variable domain (missing parts from reference TRBV28 and TRBJ2-7): DVKVTQSSRYLVKRTGEKVFLECVQDMDHENMFWYRQDPGLGLRLIYFSYDVKMKEKGDIPEGYSVSREKKERFSLILESASTNQTSMYLCASQTLGQGIYEQYFGPGTRLTVT.